The clone carrying this T cell receptor (beta chain) has just one count. The germline V gene has CDR1 LNHNV and CDR2 YYDKDF (reference sequence). With 0 bases clipped from V and 0 bases from J, the junction kept 6 bases outside the gene matches. The CDR3 length is 17 residues. Profiling relied on immunoSEQ multiplex PCR, and the TCRdb table lists in-frame clones only, not all of them. This sample has about 660,000 clones; 70% to 90% occur once, and the top ten carry roughly 0.0097%. This specimen comes from a study of shared T cell receptors in the human thymus. This sample also belongs to another study, concerning human thymus T cells. That paper states: Resections from corrective heart surgery provided thymus tissue. Gene usage for V and J segments appeared biased in thymic and blood repertoires. As related research reported, thymic repertoires overlapped highly among unrelated individuals.

The source material was thymocytes. This clonotype was obtained from a boy under two years old with a congenital heart defect. The chain couples TRBV15 to TRBJ2-5; TRBD1 matches at 8 bases. The CDR3 sequence: CATSRDNPTGDQETQYF. The CDR3 region has the DNA TGTGCCACCAGCAGAGATAACCCGACAGGGGACCAAGAGACCCAGTACTTC.